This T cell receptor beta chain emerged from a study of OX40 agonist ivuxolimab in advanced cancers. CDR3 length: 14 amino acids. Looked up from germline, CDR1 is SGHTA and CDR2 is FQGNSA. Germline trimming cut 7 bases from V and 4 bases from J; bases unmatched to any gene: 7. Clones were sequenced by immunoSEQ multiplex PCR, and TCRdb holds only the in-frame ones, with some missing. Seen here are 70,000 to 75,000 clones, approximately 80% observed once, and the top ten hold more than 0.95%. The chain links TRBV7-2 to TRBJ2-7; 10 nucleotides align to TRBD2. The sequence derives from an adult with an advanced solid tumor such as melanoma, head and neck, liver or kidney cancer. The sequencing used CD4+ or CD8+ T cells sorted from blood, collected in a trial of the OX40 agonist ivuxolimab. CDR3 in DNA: TGTGCCAGCAACCCAGCGGGGGGGCGGTACGAGCAGTACTTC. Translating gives CASNPAGGRYEQYF.